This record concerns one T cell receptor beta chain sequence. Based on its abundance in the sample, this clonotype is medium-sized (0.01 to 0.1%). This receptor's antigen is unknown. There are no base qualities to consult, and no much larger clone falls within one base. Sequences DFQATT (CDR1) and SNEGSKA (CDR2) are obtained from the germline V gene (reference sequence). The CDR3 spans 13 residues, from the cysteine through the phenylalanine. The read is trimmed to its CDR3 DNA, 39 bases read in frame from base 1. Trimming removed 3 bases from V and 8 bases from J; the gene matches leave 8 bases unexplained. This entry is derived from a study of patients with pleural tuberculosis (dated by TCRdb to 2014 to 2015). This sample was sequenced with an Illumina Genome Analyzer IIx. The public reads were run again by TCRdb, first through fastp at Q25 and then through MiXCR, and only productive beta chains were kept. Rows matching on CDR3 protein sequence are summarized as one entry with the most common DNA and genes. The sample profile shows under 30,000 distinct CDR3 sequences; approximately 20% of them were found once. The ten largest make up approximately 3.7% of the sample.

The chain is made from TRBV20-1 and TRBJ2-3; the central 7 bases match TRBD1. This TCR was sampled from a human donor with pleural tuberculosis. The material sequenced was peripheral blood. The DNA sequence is TGCAGTGCTAGGAGACAGGGTATGGGTACGCAGTATTTT. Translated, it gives CSARRQGMGTQYF.